This T cell receptor beta chain was captured in a study of T cells in Graves' hyperthyroidism and ophthalmopathy. Overall study context: Before treatment of any kind, peripheral blood was taken at initial diagnosis.

CDR3 length equals 13 residues. Looked up from germline, CDR1 is SSHAT and CDR2 is FNYEAQ (reference sequence). The table lists this clonotype with many counts. Its specificity is unknown. The junction shows a germline mismatch at one end, possibly a read error. Broader study findings: Ophthalmopathy, which appeared later, was predicted by the model a median about 6 months before onset.

Amplification yielded TCR beta CDR3 regions, with RNA transcripts as the source. Researchers ran a first-round RT-PCR on the TCR CDR3 using the HTBI primer set. TCRdb reanalysed the multiplex PCR reads using MiXCR and keeps one entry per CDR3 protein. The sample holds about 300,000 distinct CDR3 sequences, roughly 20% seen once. This chain uses TRBV7-7 with TRBJ2-7; D is perhaps TRBD2 (6 bases). The TCR comes from a man between 50 and 59 years old with Graves' ophthalmopathy. The sample comprised blood. Written as DNA, the CDR3 is TGTGCTAGCAGCTCCGGGGGAACCTACGAGCAGTACTTC. Its translation: CASSSGGTYEQYF.